This T cell receptor beta chain was retrieved from a study of Ad26.COV2.S vaccination and SARS-CoV-2 variants. Notes on the study in general: With respect to non-spike TCR breadth, vaccine and placebo recipients were similar. Ad26.COV2.S recipients had broader spike-specific TCRs (P = 0.0014). Estimates derived from TCR breadth and depth analyses may have underestimated total T cell responses.

Trimming pared 4 bases from V and 0 bases from J, leaving 8 bases between. The CDR3 sequence is 14 residues long. Germline V CDR1 and CDR2: LNHDA, SQIVND (reference sequence). As to this clone: Its specificity is not known.

The protocol was immunoSEQ multiplex PCR, while the TCRdb copy is restricted to in-frame clones and leaves out a portion. Here the sample spans roughly 180,000 clones, roughly nine tenths being singletons. Sequenced material: peripheral blood, taken after recovery from COVID-19. This receptor was taken from a human donor who had recovered from COVID-19. V gene TRBV19 combines with J gene TRBJ2-3; maybe TRBD1 (5 bases). The CDR3 reads CASSKTASTDTQYF. The CDR3 DNA is TGTGCCAGTAGTAAGACAGCTAGCACAGATACGCAGTATTTT.